Listed below are T cell receptor beta chains from one sample, sequenced in a study of cytomegalovirus exposure and HLA in healthy donors. Sequencing used immunoSEQ multiplex PCR; TCRdb keeps in-frame clones, though not all of them. The sample includes around 120,000 clones, roughly 69% of them seen just once. Material: PBMCs. All receptors derive from a woman aged 40 to 50 in good health and CMV-seropositive. Each CDR3 is given with its conserved first and last residue. Only part of the rows carry a size: once, few, many, or a class if the clone is expanded.

J gene: TRBJ1-1; V gene: TRBV5-1; clone size: once; CDR3 protein: CASRGQTHTEAFF
J gene: TRBJ2-5; V gene: TRBV6-6; clone size: .; CDR3 protein: CASSYGTVQETQYF
J gene: TRBJ1-2; V gene: TRBV7-3; clone size: .; CDR3 protein: CASSLTGGYGYTF
J gene: TRBJ1-5; V gene: TRBV7-2; clone size: .; CDR3 protein: CASSLDRGREQPQHF
J gene: TRBJ1-2; V gene: TRBV5-6; clone size: .; CDR3 protein: CASSPDRSNYGYTF
J gene: TRBJ1-6; V gene: TRBV5-1; clone size: .; CDR3 protein: CASSLDPQTVNSPLHF
J gene: TRBJ2-5; V gene: TRBV7-2; clone size: .; CDR3 protein: CASSLAGTGRETQYF
J gene: TRBJ2-2; V gene: TRBV7-6; clone size: .; CDR3 protein: CASSLVGRGNTGELFF
J gene: TRBJ1-6; V gene: TRBV4-1; clone size: .; CDR3 protein: CASSQDRYNSPLHF
J gene: TRBJ1-5; V gene: TRBV10-3; clone size: .; CDR3 protein: CAISESVGRLAQPQHF
J gene: TRBJ1-1; V gene: TRBV2; clone size: .; CDR3 protein: CASSEQGTGLGSQAFF
J gene: TRBJ2-5; V gene: TRBV5-4; clone size: .; CDR3 protein: CASSLSPQETQYF
J gene: TRBJ1-1; V gene: TRBV6-6; clone size: .; CDR3 protein: CASSYLTVYPEAFF
J gene: TRBJ2-2; V gene: TRBV7-2; clone size: few; CDR3 protein: CASSSYTGELFF
J gene: TRBJ2-6; V gene: TRBV7-2; clone size: .; CDR3 protein: CASSTGSSGANVLTF
J gene: TRBJ2-7; V gene: TRBV7-2; clone size: .; CDR3 protein: CASSLLASGGSSSYEQYF
J gene: TRBJ2-5; V gene: TRBV29-1; clone size: .; CDR3 protein: CSVEDPDREETQYF
J gene: TRBJ2-1; V gene: TRBV2; clone size: .; CDR3 protein: CASTPEEGFNEQFF
J gene: TRBJ1-2; V gene: TRBV5-3; clone size: .; CDR3 protein: CARSLARGLKGYTF
J gene: TRBJ1-4; V gene: TRBV9; clone size: .; CDR3 protein: CASSGRGSTNEKLFF
J gene: TRBJ1-2; V gene: TRBV29-1; clone size: .; CDR3 protein: CSVGQGRSSDINYGYTF
J gene: TRBJ2-7; V gene: TRBV29-1; clone size: .; CDR3 protein: CSVTTNRLSYEQYF
J gene: TRBJ2-3; V gene: TRBV6-1; clone size: .; CDR3 protein: CASSEQPMGGADTQYF
J gene: TRBJ2-1; V gene: TRBV11-1; clone size: once; CDR3 protein: CASSPPGTEYNEQFF
J gene: TRBJ2-1; V gene: TRBV7-9; clone size: .; CDR3 protein: CASSSSVDEQFF
J gene: TRBJ1-4; V gene: TRBV7-8; clone size: .; CDR3 protein: CASSLNDRATNEKLFF
J gene: TRBJ2-6; V gene: TRBV12-5; clone size: .; CDR3 protein: CASGLVRGTSRDSGANVLTF
J gene: TRBJ1-5; V gene: TRBV4-3; clone size: .; CDR3 protein: CASSYSTGSNQPQHF
J gene: TRBJ1-6; V gene: TRBV7-2; clone size: .; CDR3 protein: CASSSRQGRRSPLHF
J gene: TRBJ2-7; V gene: TRBV13; clone size: .; CDR3 protein: CASSSGRGSYEQYF
J gene: TRBJ2-3; V gene: TRBV6-6; clone size: few; CDR3 protein: CASNREFTDTQYF
J gene: TRBJ1-2; V gene: TRBV15; clone size: .; CDR3 protein: CATSSSSVYGYTF
J gene: TRBJ1-5; V gene: TRBV18; clone size: .; CDR3 protein: CASSPGRDQPQHF
J gene: TRBJ1-6; V gene: TRBV5-1; clone size: .; CDR3 protein: CASKTGINSPLHF
J gene: TRBJ2-3; V gene: TRBV5-4; clone size: once; CDR3 protein: CASSRRLAGDTDTQYF
J gene: TRBJ1-1; V gene: TRBV29-1; clone size: .; CDR3 protein: CSVEGTGEDGAEAFF
J gene: TRBJ2-6; V gene: TRBV7-9; clone size: .; CDR3 protein: CASSTSRGISGANVLTF
J gene: TRBJ1-4; V gene: TRBV6-1; clone size: few; CDR3 protein: CASSEPGATLEKLFF
J gene: TRBJ2-5; V gene: TRBV11-2; clone size: .; CDR3 protein: CASNEGQGLRETQYF
J gene: TRBJ1-5; V gene: TRBV27; clone size: once; CDR3 protein: CASSIHPPQTQPQHF
J gene: TRBJ2-7; V gene: TRBV7-9; clone size: .; CDR3 protein: CASSYQGQYQYF
J gene: TRBJ2-3; V gene: TRBV4-1; clone size: once; CDR3 protein: CASSQTGQGRRDTQYF
J gene: TRBJ2-5; V gene: TRBV9; clone size: .; CDR3 protein: CASSVDTGDQETQYF
J gene: TRBJ1-3; V gene: TRBV4-3; clone size: .; CDR3 protein: CASSHGDRSGNTIYF
J gene: TRBJ1-5; V gene: TRBV2; clone size: .; CDR3 protein: CASSGQGILYSNQPQHF
J gene: TRBJ2-3; V gene: TRBV9; clone size: .; CDR3 protein: CASSVGGDTDTQYF
J gene: TRBJ1-2; V gene: TRBV6-6; clone size: few; CDR3 protein: CASSYGGESDNGYTF